The 28 T cell receptor beta chains given below trace back to one sample, sequenced in a study of early T cells in non-severe SARS-CoV-2 infection. In TCRdb, the 5' RACE reads were re-called with MiXCR into one record per CDR3 protein. The sample lists approximately 19,000 distinct CDR3 sequences; about 5.5% were seen once. Sequenced: whole blood. Source of these receptors: an adult who was a healthcare worker with PCR-confirmed SARS-CoV-2 infection or an uninfected control (not recorded which).

Ten or more counts support this clonotype. The rearrangement links TRBV21-1 to TRBJ2-7; the D call in the table, TRBD1, was not verified against the DNA. TRBV21-1 is listed as a pseudogene. The CDR3 runs 14 residues. Written as DNA, the CDR3 is TGTGCCAGCAGCAAGTCCGGGGGGCTATACGAGCAGTACGTC. It translates to CASSKSGGLYEQYV.

This clonotype appeared a few times. J is TRBJ1-1 and V is TRBV27; no clear D. Germline V gives CDR1 MNHEY, CDR2 SMNVEV (reference sequence). CDR3 length: 13 residues. The V gene lost 3 bases and the J gene lost 5 bases, with 10 bases spanning the gap. The CDR3 sequence: CASSFQVGTEAFF. DNA for the CDR3: TGTGCCAGCAGTTTCCAAGTCGGAACTGAAGCTTTCTTT.

The table lists this clonotype with a few counts. This chain joins TRBV18 and TRBJ1-3; D unclear. Per germline, CDR1 KGHSH and CDR2 LQKENI. Trimming cost V 3 bases and J 8 bases, with 14 bases left between them. The CDR3 extends over 14 amino acids. DNA for the CDR3: TGTGCCAGCTCACCCGGGATCGTGAGTGACACCATATATTTT. The encoded protein is CASSPGIVSDTIYF.

This clonotype is judged medium-sized. The V call is TRBV24-1, the J call TRBJ2-6; D is undetermined. Trimming pared 9 bases from V and 0 bases from J, leaving 11 bases between. Per germline, CDR1 KGHDR and CDR2 SFDVKD. CDR3 length: 15 amino acids. Here the CDR3 DNA reads TGTGCCACCTCGAACCAGGACTCTGGGGCCAACGTCCTGACTTTC. It yields the protein CATSNQDSGANVLTF.

This clonotype was observed a handful of times. This chain connects TRBV6-5 to TRBJ1-5; D unresolved. CDR1 and CDR2 from the germline V gene are MNHEY and SVGAGI. CDR3 length: 13 amino acids. V dropped 4 bases and J dropped 1 base, with 5 bases sitting between them. This CDR3 reads CASSSESNQPQHF. In nucleotides, the CDR3 is TGTGCCAGCAGTTCTGAGAGCAATCAGCCCCAGCATTTT.

The count of this clonotype is one. CDR3 sequence reads: CASSPQLGEQYF. The CDR3 bases are TGTGCCAGCTCACCCCAGCTGGGGGAGCAGTACTTC. The chain uses TRBV18 and TRBJ2-7; D gene ambiguous. The length of the CDR3 is 12 residues. V was clipped by 3 bases and J by 7 bases, with 10 bases between them. Germline values: CDR1 KGHSH, CDR2 LQKENI.

This chain joins TRBV30 and TRBJ2-7; tentative D call: TRBD1 (6 bases). Trimming shortened V by 5 bases and J by 7 bases, and 15 bases separated the two germline ends. Looked up from germline, CDR1 is GTSNPN and CDR2 is SVGIG (reference sequence). This CDR3 is 12 amino acids long. The CDR3 is CAWGRDIGEQYF. The CDR3 coding sequence is TGTGCCTGGGGCCGGGACATCGGAGAGCAGTACTTC.

This chain connects TRBV6-5 to TRBJ1-5, with D hard to call. CDR3 length: 13 amino acids. The germline V and J ends were trimmed by 2 bases and 5 bases, with 7 bases remaining between them. Germline CDR1 and CDR2: MNHEY and SVGAGI. The CDR3 DNA is TGTGCCAGCAGTTACGGGAGTTATCAGCCCCAGCATTTT. Translated, it gives CASSYGSYQPQHF.

This clonotype was counted ten times or more. The chain has TRBV6-5 and TRBJ1-4, with D perhaps matching TRBD1 (5 bases). There are 12 residues in the CDR3. Trimming removed 8 bases at V and 8 bases at J, with 12 bases between. Germline V gene data show CDR1 as MNHEY and CDR2 as SVGAGI. This CDR3 reads CASGPGTEKLFF. The CDR3 coding sequence is TGTGCCAGCGGTCCAGGGACGGAAAAACTGTTTTTT.

This clonotype was found many times. The rearrangement uses TRBV11-2 and TRBJ2-5; D is possibly TRBD1 or TRBD2 (6 bases each). CDR1 SGHAT and CDR2 FQNNGV come from the germline V gene. The CDR3 is 16 residues long. V lost 5 bases and J lost 4, with 20 bases in between. The CDR3 sequence is CASSPQTGGGRETQYF. CDR3 DNA: TGTGCCAGCAGCCCCCAAACAGGTGGGGGGCGAGAGACCCAGTACTTC. Drawing the rest from reference TRBV11-2 and TRBJ2-5, the complete variable domain is EAGVAQSPRYKIIEKRQSVAFWCNPISGHATLYWYQQILGQGPKLLIQFQNNGVVDDSQLPKDRFSAERLKGVDSTLKIQPAKLEDSAVYLCASSPQTGGGRETQYFGPGTRLLVL.

This clonotype is categorized as medium-sized. The chain combines TRBV4-2 with TRBJ2-1; 11 positions agree with TRBD2. The V gene end was trimmed by 1 base and the J gene end by 6 bases; junction bases not matched to a gene: 5. This CDR3 has 16 residues. Germline-derived CDR1 and CDR2 are LGHNA and YNFKEQ. CDR3 region: CASSQVGTSGLNEQFF. Here the CDR3 DNA reads TGTGCCAGCAGCCAAGTGGGGACTAGCGGCCTCAATGAGCAGTTCTTC.

This clonotype showed up many times. V is TRBV12-3 or TRBV12-4 and J is TRBJ1-1; D call uncertain. The ends were cut back, 4 bases at V and 1 base at J, with 4 bases in the middle. The CDR3 has 12 amino acids. CDR3 loop: CASSWGNTEAFF. The CDR3 region has the DNA TGTGCCAGCAGTTGGGGGAACACTGAAGCTTTCTTT.

This clonotype ranks as medium-sized. The V gene is TRBV6-1, the J gene TRBJ2-1; 7 bases match TRBD1. The germline gives CDR1 MNHNS, CDR2 SASEGT. Unmatched junction bases numbered 6, after V lost 7 bases and J lost 3 bases. The CDR3 runs 14 residues. The CDR3 loop reads CASTMTGIYNEQFF. CDR3 nucleotides: TGTGCCAGCACCATGACAGGGATCTACAATGAGCAGTTCTTC.

This clonotype came up many times. The V call is TRBV28, the J call TRBJ2-7; 8 bases agree with TRBD2. Looked up from germline, CDR1 is MDHEN and CDR2 is SYDVKM. This CDR3 region has 15 residues. V lost 3 bases and J lost 3; bases outside the gene matches: 7. In nucleotides, the CDR3 is TGTGCCAGCAGTTTCGGCGGGGGGACCCTCTACGAGCAGTACTTC. Translating it yields CASSFGGGTLYEQYF. Filled out from reference TRBV28 and TRBJ2-7, the complete variable domain reads DVKVTQSSRYLVKRTGEKVFLECVQDMDHENMFWYRQDPGLGLRLIYFSYDVKMKEKGDIPEGYSVSREKKERFSLILESASTNQTSMYLCASSFGGGTLYEQYFGPGTRLTVT.

This clonotype was detected ten times or more. A junction end diverges from the germline sequence, so it may reflect a read error. The J gene is TRBJ2-7, the V gene TRBV12-3 or TRBV12-4; 8 positions match TRBD2. The CDR3 has 15 residues. CDR3 loop: CASSVAGYNSYEQYF. CDR3 in DNA: TGTGCCAGCAGTGTAGCGGGATACAACTCCTACGAGCAGTACTTC.

This clonotype was seen many times. The chain couples TRBV6-2 or TRBV6-3 to TRBJ2-7, with TRBD1 matching over 12 bases. This CDR3 has 15 residues. V shed 2 bases, J shed 3 bases, and the junction held 2 bases outside the gene matches. The germline CDR1 and CDR2 sequences are MNHEY and SVGEGT. The CDR3 bases are TGTGCCAGCAGTTACCGGGACAGGGGGCTCTACGAGCAGTACGTC. Translation: CASSYRDRGLYEQYV.

By sample fraction, this clonotype is medium-sized. The chain has TRBV10-3 and TRBJ1-5; D gene ambiguous. This CDR3 has 15 amino acids. The V and J ends lost 4 bases and 2 bases respectively, with 12 bases between them. CDR1 is ENHRY and CDR2 is SYGVKD in the germline V gene. In nucleotides, the CDR3 is TGTGCCATCAGTGTTTCCCACCCGGGCAATCAGCCCCAGCATTTT. It specifies CAISVSHPGNQPQHF.

This clonotype has at least ten counts. This chain connects TRBV21-1 to TRBJ2-7; the table's D call TRBD1 went unverified against the DNA. TRBV21-1 is classified as a pseudogene. This CDR3 is 17 amino acids long. The CDR3 here is CASSKELGEPVTYEQYV. The CDR3 DNA follows: TGTGCCAGCAGCAAAGAGTTGGGAGAACCTGTCACCTACGAGCAGTACGTC.

This clonotype was observed many times. The chain employs TRBV20-1 and TRBJ2-2; TRBD2 matches 8 bases. V shed 1 base and J 7 bases; nucleotides not matched to a gene: 14. The germline gives CDR1 DFQATT, CDR2 SNEGSKA (reference sequence). The CDR3 has 17 amino acids. This CDR3 is CSARVSHSGSDLGELFF. The CDR3 DNA sequence: TGCAGTGCTAGAGTGAGTCACAGCGGGAGCGATCTCGGGGAGCTGTTTTTT.

Within the sample, this clonotype is medium-sized. The chain couples TRBV20-1 to TRBJ2-7; TRBD2 agrees at 14 bases. The CDR3 is 14 residues long. Germline V CDR1 and CDR2: DFQATT, SNEGSKA (reference sequence). The V gene end was trimmed by 1 base and the J gene end by 9 bases; junction bases not matched to a gene: 5. CDR3 residues: CSARGGLAGEGQYF. As DNA, the CDR3 is TGCAGTGCTAGAGGGGGACTAGCGGGAGAGGGGCAGTACTTC.

This clonotype came up many times. The V gene is TRBV15, the J gene TRBJ2-1, with D perhaps being TRBD1 or TRBD2 (6 bases each). Germline loops: CDR1 LNHNV, CDR2 YYDKDF (reference sequence). Trimming took off 0 bases at V and 0 bases at J, with 9 bases between the two ends. CDR3 size: 16 residues. The DNA of the CDR3 is TGTGCCACCAGCAGAGATCCGGGGGCCTCCTACAATGAGCAGTTCTTC. This gives the protein CATSRDPGASYNEQFF.

This clonotype occurred many times. The CDR3 spells CASNGLYGYTF. CDR3 sequence (DNA): TGTGCCAGCAACGGGCTATATGGCTACACCTTC. This chain connects TRBV9 to TRBJ1-2; unclear D gene. Germline assignment: CDR1 SGDLS and CDR2 YYNGEE. The CDR3 runs 11 residues. The ends were cut back, 6 bases at V and 5 bases at J, with 8 bases in the middle.

This clonotype appeared many times. The chain joins TRBV5-1 to TRBJ2-7, with unresolved D. Trimming cost V 0 bases and J 4 bases, with 5 bases left between them. The length of the CDR3 is 12 residues. Germline lookup yields CDR1 SGHRS and CDR2 YFSETQ. In nucleotides, the CDR3 is TGCGCCAGCAGCTTGGAGGGTTACGAGCAGTACTTC. It specifies CASSLEGYEQYF.

This clonotype is judged medium-sized. The gene calls are TRBV20-1 and TRBJ1-5; D possibly corresponds to TRBD1 (6 bases). The germline gives CDR1 DFQATT, CDR2 SNEGSKA (reference sequence). With 3 bases removed from V and 1 base from J, the gap between germline ends came to 13 bases. This CDR3 spans 15 amino acids. The CDR3 DNA is TGCAGTGCTAGTTCGGGGGCCAGGAGCAATCAGCCCCAGCATTTT. This codes for CSASSGARSNQPQHF.

This clonotype was found many times. The genes are TRBV12-5 and TRBJ1-1; 10 bases are a match to TRBD1. Losses at the gene ends were 1 base for V and 5 bases for J; bases not matched to a gene: 1. Germline V gene data show CDR1 as LGHNT and CDR2 as FRNRAP. The CDR3 extends over 14 amino acids. This CDR3 is CASGLGTGGTEAFF. The CDR3 DNA sequence: TGTGCTAGTGGTTTGGGGACAGGGGGGACTGAAGCTTTCTTT.

At least ten counts were recorded for this clonotype. V usage is TRBV29-1 and J usage is TRBJ2-7; D perhaps matches TRBD2 (5 bases). Per germline, CDR1 SQVTM and CDR2 ANQGSEA. V was cut by 6 bases and J by 6 bases, with 18 bases left in between. This CDR3 is 13 amino acids long. CDR3 protein: CSVGLGLSGEQYV. The CDR3 bases are TGCAGCGTGGGCCTGGGTCTCAGCGGCGAGCAGTACGTC.

This clonotype has more than one count but fewer than ten. The chain joins TRBV11-2 to TRBJ2-7, with 12 bases lining up with TRBD2. CDR3 length: 19 residues. Unmatched junction bases numbered 18, after V lost 5 bases and J lost 4 bases. Germline assignment: CDR1 SGHAT and CDR2 FQNNGV. The CDR3 DNA sequence: TGTGCCAGCAGCCCCTGGGGGTCTGGACTAGCGGGATCTCGGTACGAGCAGTACTTC. This codes for CASSPWGSGLAGSRYEQYF.

By share of the sample, this clonotype is medium-sized. This sequence joins TRBV11-2 and TRBJ2-3, with 8 bases aligning to TRBD2. The CDR3 is 17 residues long. Looked up from germline, CDR1 is SGHAT and CDR2 is FQNNGV. The V and J ends lost 5 bases and 4 bases, in that order; junction bases with no gene match: 14. The CDR3 loop is CASSPFPAGAYADTQYF. In nucleotides, the CDR3 is TGTGCCAGCAGCCCATTCCCAGCGGGAGCTTACGCAGATACGCAGTATTTT.